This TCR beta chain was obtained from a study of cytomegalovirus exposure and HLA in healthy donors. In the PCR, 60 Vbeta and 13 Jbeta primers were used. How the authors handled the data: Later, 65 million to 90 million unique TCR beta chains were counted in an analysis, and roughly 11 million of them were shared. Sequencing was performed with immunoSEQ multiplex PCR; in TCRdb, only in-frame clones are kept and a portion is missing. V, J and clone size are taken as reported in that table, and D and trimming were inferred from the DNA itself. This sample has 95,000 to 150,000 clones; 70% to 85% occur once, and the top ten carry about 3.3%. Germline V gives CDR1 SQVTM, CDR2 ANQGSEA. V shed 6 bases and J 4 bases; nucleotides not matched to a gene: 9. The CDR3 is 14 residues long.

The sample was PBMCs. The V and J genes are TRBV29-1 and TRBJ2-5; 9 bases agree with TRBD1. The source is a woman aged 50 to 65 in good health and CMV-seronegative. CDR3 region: CSVSPGTGIETQYF. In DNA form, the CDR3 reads TGCAGCGTCAGTCCCGGGACAGGGATAGAGACCCAGTACTTC.